The rows below give T cell receptor beta chains drawn from one sample of a study of cytomegalovirus exposure and HLA in healthy donors. Some clones are missing from TCRdb's copy, which holds only in-frame ones; the method was immunoSEQ multiplex PCR. This sample has about 190,000 clones, with roughly four fifths found just once. The specimen was PBMCs. The receptors derive from a woman younger than 45 in good health and CMV-seropositive. Each CDR3 is given with its conserved first and last residue. The order of the fields is clone size, V gene, J gene, D gene, CDR3 DNA, CDR3 protein. The D gene is left open where the match is weak. The size of a clone is reported for some rows only, either as once, few or many, or as a class for expanded clones.

NA,TRBV7-9,TRBJ2-3,TRBD1,TGTTCCAGCAGCTTAGCCAGGGGGCCAGATACGCAGTATTTT,CSSSLARGPDTQYF
NA,TRBV11-2,TRBJ2-1,TRBD2,TGTGCCAGCAGCCTTAGCGGGATGGGTTACAATGAGCAGTTCTTC,CASSLSGMGYNEQFF
NA,TRBV10-3,TRBJ2-1,NA,TGTGCCATCAGCTACTCCGCATTGTCCCGCGAGCAGTTCTTC,CAISYSALSREQFF
NA,TRBV4-1,TRBJ1-4,NA,TGCGCCAGCAGCCAGGGATTCGGGGCTAATGAAAAACTGTTTTTT,CASSQGFGANEKLFF
NA,TRBV27,TRBJ2-1,TRBD2,TGTGCCAGCTCCCCGGGAGGGGGAAATGAGCAGTTCTTC,CASSPGGGNEQFF
NA,TRBV21-1,TRBJ2-7,NA,TGTGCCAGCAGCGCTCTAGCGGGAGGCGAGCAGTACTTC,CASSALAGGEQYF
NA,TRBV27,TRBJ2-7,TRBD2,TGTGCCAGCAGTTTAAAGGGACTAGGATACTACGAGCAGTACTTC,CASSLKGLGYYEQYF
NA,TRBV21-1,TRBJ2-7,NA,TGTGCCAGCAGCGCCGACACACGACACTCCTACGAGCAGTACTTC,CASSADTRHSYEQYF
NA,TRBV6-5,TRBJ2-7,TRBD1,TGTGCCAGCAGTTACTCGGGACAGGGCCACTACGAGCAGTACTTC,CASSYSGQGHYEQYF
NA,TRBV2,TRBJ2-3,NA,TGTGCCAGCAGTGAAGGGTCGCGGTCTAGCACAGATACGCAGTATTTT,CASSEGSRSSTDTQYF
NA,TRBV10-1,TRBJ2-5,TRBD2,TGCGCCAGCAGTGAGTTGACTAGCGGGAGTGAGAATGAGCAGCACTTC,CASSELTSGSENEQHF
NA,TRBV28,TRBJ2-7,TRBD2,TGTGCCAGCAGTAGACTAGCGGGAGGCTCAAGTCGGGAGCAGTACTTC,CASSRLAGGSSREQYF
NA,TRBV5-6,TRBJ2-6,NA,TGTGCCAGCAGCTTGCTACTACACTCATTCTCTGGGGCCAACGTCCTGACTTTC,CASSLLLHSFSGANVLTF
NA,TRBV5-1,TRBJ2-7,TRBD1,TGCGCCAGCAGACAGGGGACAGCCTGGACCTACGAGCAGTACTTC,CASRQGTAWTYEQYF
NA,TRBV6-1,TRBJ2-1,NA,TGTGCCAGCAGTGAAAGCTCCGGGACATACATCTACAATGAGCAGTTCTTC,CASSESSGTYIYNEQFF
few,TRBV7-2,TRBJ1-2,NA,TGTGCCAGCAGCGACAGGTACTATGGCTACACCTTC,CASSDRYYGYTF
once,TRBV6-6,TRBJ1-4,NA,TGTGCCAGCAGTTACATCGGGTGGACTAATGAAAAACTGTTTTTT,CASSYIGWTNEKLFF
NA,TRBV28,TRBJ1-4,NA,TGTGCCAGCAGTTCCCGGGTAACTAATGAAAAACTGTTTTTT,CASSSRVTNEKLFF
NA,TRBV11-2,TRBJ1-5,NA,TGTGCCAGCAGCCGCGGTCTAGACAGCAATCAGCCCCAGCATTTT,CASSRGLDSNQPQHF
once,TRBV12-5,TRBJ2-2,TRBD1,TGTGCTAGTGGTTCGGGGACAGGGATAACCGGGGAGCTGTTTTTT,CASGSGTGITGELFF
once,TRBV5-1,TRBJ2-1,TRBD2,TGCGCCAGCAGCGGGGGGGGGTACTTTAATGAGCAGTTCTTC,CASSGGGYFNEQFF
NA,TRBV6-1,TRBJ2-1,NA,TGTGCCAGCAGTGGCGGGCCCAACAATGAGCAGTTCTTC,CASSGGPNNEQFF
NA,TRBV19,TRBJ2-7,TRBD2,TGTGCCAGTAGCAGGCGGGAGGGCCGTTACGAGCAGTACTTC,CASSRREGRYEQYF
NA,TRBV2,TRBJ1-4,TRBD1,TGTGCCAGCAGGAACAGGGGGCGCGATGAAAAACTGTTTTTT,CASRNRGRDEKLFF
NA,TRBV5-1,TRBJ1-1,TRBD1,TGCGCCAGCAGCCCTGGGACAGTTATTTTGAACACTGAAGCTTTCTTT,CASSPGTVILNTEAFF
NA,TRBV4-2,TRBJ2-7,TRBD2,TGTGCCAGCAGCCAAGTGGCTAGCGGGAAGGGCGAGCAGTACTTC,CASSQVASGKGEQYF
NA,TRBV7-6,TRBJ2-1,NA,TGTGCCAGCAGCTTTGGGACTGGCCAACTGGATGAGCAGTTCTTC,CASSFGTGQLDEQFF
NA,TRBV5-1,TRBJ2-2,NA,TGCGCCAGCAGCTTGGTTACAGCCGGGGAGCTGTTTTTT,CASSLVTAGELFF
NA,TRBV19,TRBJ2-1,NA,TGTGCCAGTAGTATGGGAGTATATGAGCAGTTCTTC,CASSMGVYEQFF
NA,TRBV13,TRBJ1-3,TRBD1,TGTGCCAGCAACAAAAAATCCGGGACAGGGGCTGGAAACACCATATATTTT,CASNKKSGTGAGNTIYF
NA,TRBV7-2,TRBJ2-7,NA,TGTGCCAGCAGCTTAGTAAACACCGAAGAGCAGTACTTC,CASSLVNTEEQYF
NA,TRBV5-1,TRBJ2-1,NA,TGCGCCAGCAGCTGGGACATCTTCTCCTACAATGAGCAGTTCTTC,CASSWDIFSYNEQFF
NA,TRBV19,TRBJ2-7,NA,TGTGCCAGTAGTATCGCAGGGGCCTACGAGCAGTACTTC,CASSIAGAYEQYF
NA,TRBV19,TRBJ2-2,TRBD1,TGTGCCAGTAGCGGACAGGGGTCCGGGGAGCTGTTTTTT,CASSGQGSGELFF
NA,TRBV7-2,TRBJ2-3,NA,TGTGCCAGCAGTCCCAACTCGGGGGCAGATACGCAGTATTTT,CASSPNSGADTQYF
NA,TRBV5-1,TRBJ2-7,NA,TGCGCCAGCAGCGGGGGGATGACAGCCGGAAACCTTTACGAGCAGTACTTC,CASSGGMTAGNLYEQYF
NA,TRBV28,TRBJ2-7,NA,TGTGCCAGCAGTTCATACTCCCAGGGGAGGGTTTACGAGCAGTACTTC,CASSSYSQGRVYEQYF
NA,TRBV15,TRBJ2-5,TRBD2,TGTGCCACCAGGATAGACGGGCGGGGGGGGGAGACCCAGTACTTC,CATRIDGRGGETQYF
few,TRBV6-5,TRBJ1-5,NA,TGTGCCAGCAGTTACGCGGGAGGAGATCAGCCCCAGCATTTT,CASSYAGGDQPQHF
NA,TRBV5-6,TRBJ1-3,NA,TGTGCCAGCAGCTCCCGGGGGGGAGTGTCCTACCGAAACACCATATATTTT,CASSSRGGVSYRNTIYF
NA,TRBV28,TRBJ1-3,TRBD1,TGTGCCAGCAGTTTCCCGGGACAGGGGCGTTCTGGAAACACCATATATTTT,CASSFPGQGRSGNTIYF
NA,TRBV11-2,TRBJ1-3,NA,TGTGCCAGCAGCTCCGGGGTCTCTGGAAACACCATATATTTT,CASSSGVSGNTIYF